The 16 T cell receptor beta chains reported below all come from one sample, sequenced in a study of shared clonotypes between healthy human individuals. Clones were read by immunoSEQ multiplex PCR, and TCRdb kept only the in-frame ones, dropping some. The sample yields about 700,000 clones, 74% seen once. Input material: memory CD4+ T cells sorted from blood. Subset denoted: CD45RA-negative fraction. Source of these receptors: a woman under 40 in good health.

The V and J genes are TRBV25-1 and TRBJ2-1; no reliable D call. Germline lookup yields CDR1 MGHDK and CDR2 SYGVNS. The germline V and J ends were trimmed by 1 base and 12 bases, with 10 bases remaining between them. The CDR3 covers 12 residues. CDR3 amino acids: CASSESGSGQFF. As DNA, the CDR3 is TGTGCCAGCAGTGAATCCGGCTCAGGGCAGTTCTTC. Together with reference TRBV25-1 and TRBJ2-1, the CDR3 gives the full variable domain: EADIYQTPRYLVIGTGKKITLECSQTMGHDKMYWYQQDPGMELHLIHYSYGVNSTEKGDLSSESTVSRIRTEHFPLTLESARPSHTSQYLCASSESGSGQFFGPGTRLTVL.

This rearrangement joins TRBV28 to TRBJ2-1, with 8 bases matching TRBD2. This CDR3 region has 15 residues. Looked up from germline, CDR1 is MDHEN and CDR2 is SYDVKM. After removal of 4 bases from V and 12 bases from J, the junction contained 14 bases not matched to a gene. The CDR3 is CASSSPFSGKGGQFF. Written as DNA, the CDR3 is TGTGCCAGCAGTTCCCCCTTTAGCGGGAAGGGGGGGCAGTTCTTC.

The rearrangement uses TRBV5-8 and TRBJ2-4; 15 positions agree with TRBD2. Per germline, CDR1 SGHTS and CDR2 YDEGEE. This CDR3 contains 19 residues. Unmatched junction bases numbered 13, after V lost 8 bases and J lost 1 base. CDR3: CASGTSGRWALRAKNIQYF. The CDR3 DNA reads as TGTGCCAGTGGGACTAGCGGGAGGTGGGCCCTACGGGCCAAAAACATTCAGTACTTC. Together with reference TRBV5-8 and TRBJ2-4, the CDR3 gives the full variable domain: EAGVTQSPTHLIKTRGQQATLRCSPISGHTSVYWYQQALGLGLQFLLWYDEGEERNRGNFPPRFSGRQFPNYSSELNVNALELEDSALYLCASGTSGRWALRAKNIQYFGAGTRLSVL.

The CDR3 reads CASSLQGATSGANVLTF. The CDR3 nucleotides read TGTGCCAGCAGCTTGCAGGGAGCCACATCTGGGGCCAACGTCCTGACTTTC. The rearrangement joins TRBV28 to TRBJ2-6; D is tentatively TRBD1 or TRBD2 (5 bases each). V lost 6 bases, J lost 1 base, and 16 bases lay in between. The V gene's germline CDR1 is MDHEN and CDR2 SYDVKM. This CDR3 has 17 amino acids. The full variable domain, with the rest looked up from reference TRBV28 and TRBJ2-6, is DVKVTQSSRYLVKRTGEKVFLECVQDMDHENMFWYRQDPGLGLRLIYFSYDVKMKEKGDIPEGYSVSREKKERFSLILESASTNQTSMYLCASSLQGATSGANVLTFGAGSRLTVL.

CDR3 region: CASSLSDLLSGLAEKSNTGELFF. CDR3 in DNA: TGTGCCAGCAGTTTGTCGGACCTACTGTCGGGACTAGCGGAAAAATCGAACACCGGGGAGCTGTTTTTT. The V call is TRBV28, the J call TRBJ2-2; 11 bases map to TRBD2. V dropped 3 bases and J dropped 0; count of bases not matched to a gene: 21. The CDR3 totals 23 residues. The germline CDR1 and CDR2 sequences are MDHEN and SYDVKM.

The rearrangement links TRBV20-1 to TRBJ2-3; D gene uncertain. The V gene lost 0 bases and the J gene lost 8 bases, with 6 bases spanning the gap. The CDR3 consists of 11 residues. From germline, CDR1 is DFQATT and CDR2 SNEGSKA (reference sequence). For the CDR3, the DNA is TGCAGTGCTAGAGACCACCCTACGCAGTATTTT. Encoded protein: CSARDHPTQYF.

This clone showed up just a few times. The chain is built from TRBV7-9 and TRBJ2-1, with 13 bases fitting TRBD2. This CDR3 comprises 15 residues. Germline CDR1 reads SEHNR; CDR2 reads FQNEAQ (reference sequence). V lost 5 bases and J lost 6; bases outside the gene matches: 4. CDR3 amino acids: CASSVTSGRLNEQFF. For the CDR3, the DNA is TGTGCCAGCAGCGTGACTAGCGGGAGGCTCAATGAGCAGTTCTTC.

This sequence joins TRBV5-1 and TRBJ2-1; TRBD1 aligns across 10 bases. With 3 bases clipped from V and 2 bases from J, the junction kept 8 bases outside the gene matches. Germline V gene data show CDR1 as SGHRS and CDR2 as YFSETQ. The CDR3 has 17 amino acids. In DNA form, the CDR3 reads TGCGCCAGCAGCTCATTACCGACAGGGGGCCCCTACAATGAGCAGTTCTTC. It specifies CASSSLPTGGPYNEQFF.

A few counts support this clone. The V and J genes are TRBV11-3 and TRBJ1-1; D perhaps matches TRBD1 (6 bases). CDR1 and CDR2 from the germline V gene are SGHNT and YENEEA. Trimming cost V 2 bases and J 1 base, with 11 bases left between them. The CDR3 contains 15 residues. The CDR3 coding sequence is TGTGCCAGCAGCTTACCGGGGACACAGAACACTGAAGCTTTCTTT. Translating it yields CASSLPGTQNTEAFF.

The chain has TRBV4-2 and TRBJ1-4, with D possibly TRBD1 on 5 matching bases. The V gene lost 5 bases and the J gene lost 6 bases, with 16 bases spanning the gap. CDR1 LGHNA and CDR2 YNFKEQ come from the germline V gene. This CDR3 region has 15 residues. CDR3 loop: CASSSQTQGHEKLFF. CDR3 sequence (DNA): TGTGCCAGCAGCTCGCAGACTCAGGGTCATGAAAAACTGTTTTTT.

The chain couples TRBV20-1 to TRBJ1-2; D gene ambiguous. There are 10 residues in the CDR3. V was clipped by 5 bases and J by 10 bases, with 11 bases between them. The germline gives CDR1 DFQATT, CDR2 SNEGSKA (reference sequence). CDR3 in DNA: TGCAGTGCTCTCCCCAAGCCCTACACCTTC. This encodes CSALPKPYTF.

The sample holds one count of this clone. This rearrangement joins TRBV27 to TRBJ1-2; the D gene is possibly TRBD1 (6 bases). V lost 5 bases to trimming and J lost 3 bases, with 16 bases between them. The V gene's germline CDR1 is MNHEY and CDR2 SMNVEV (reference sequence). The CDR3 is 15 amino acids. CDR3 loop: CASSRTAYGDYGYTF. The CDR3 nucleotides are TGTGCCAGCAGTAGGACAGCCTACGGGGACTATGGCTACACCTTC.

This clone occurred many times. Other DNA variants within this sample encode the same CDR3. The chain couples TRBV18 to TRBJ2-3; no clear D gene. Trimming removed 3 bases from V and 4 bases from J, with 5 bases in between. Germline CDR1 is KGHSH and CDR2 is LQKENI. The CDR3 loop spans 12 amino acids. The CDR3 reads CASSPAPDTQYF. DNA for the CDR3: TGTGCCAGCTCACCGGCCCCAGATACGCAGTATTTT.

The chain combines TRBV28 with TRBJ2-5; D gene uncertain. Trimming shortened V by 5 bases and J by 1 base, and 11 bases separated the two germline ends. CDR3 size: 14 residues. Germline V gene sequence: CDR1 MDHEN, CDR2 SYDVKM. DNA for the CDR3: TGTGCCAGCAGTAAGCCAGCCATCCAAGAGACCCAGTACTTC. It translates to CASSKPAIQETQYF.

V is TRBV29-1 and J is TRBJ2-7, with 7 nucleotides matching TRBD1. V dropped 6 bases and J dropped 2; count of bases not matched to a gene: 4. The CDR3 covers 12 residues. Germline assignment: CDR1 SQVTM and CDR2 ANQGSEA. In DNA, the CDR3 is TGCAGCGTACACACAGGGGCCTACGAGCAGTACTTC. Amino acids: CSVHTGAYEQYF.

This clone was observed a few times. The rearrangement joins TRBV7-8 to TRBJ2-7; 11 bases align to TRBD2. Germline V gives CDR1 SGHVS, CDR2 FQNEAQ. The CDR3 covers 18 residues. After removal of 3 bases from V and 5 bases from J, the junction contained 15 bases not matched to a gene. The CDR3 sequence: CASSLITSGRYRLDEQYF. DNA for the CDR3: TGTGCCAGCAGCTTGATCACTAGCGGGAGATACCGGTTGGACGAGCAGTACTTC.